This T cell receptor beta chain was identified during a study of CD8+ T cells in alopecia areata. Treatment in this sample: oral pan-JAK inhibitor, 5-10 mg twice daily. This clone was recorded once. CDR1 is SQVTM, CDR2 ANQGSEA, per germline. The CDR3 loop spans 13 amino acids. V lost 7 bases and J 4 bases, leaving 16 bases between the germline ends. Reverse transcription of extracted RNA yielded cDNA, which provided the sequencing template. The method was immunoSEQ multiplex PCR; TCRdb's version includes in-frame clones alone and lacks a portion of them. The sample contains some 130,000 clones, 54% of which appear only once.

The specimen comprised CD8+ T cells sorted from blood, sampled at week 4, from a patient treated with tofacitinib. The clonotype was recovered from a human donor with alopecia areata. This chain links TRBV29-1 with TRBJ1-2; D is possibly TRBD1 (6 bases). The CDR3 nucleotides are TGCAGCGCTTACGCGCGGACAGCCTATGGCTACACCTTC. The encoded protein is CSAYARTAYGYTF.